This entry is about one TCR beta chain. The antigen is not known. The sample comes from a study of beta chain features in type 1 diabetes. Overall study results and limits: The question left open here concerned HLA type influencing TCRB rearrangement. Overrepresentation of cells with high TCR expression could result from cDNA sequencing. The study found moderately but significantly shorter TCRB CDR3s in all four CD4+ subsets of Type 1 diabetes patients. The study found that naive, central memory and Treg TCRB repertoires appeared more similar in patients than in healthy donors.

As every portion of the isolated RNA was reverse transcribed, the sequencing read expressed TCRB transcripts. Some clones are missing from TCRdb's copy, which holds only in-frame ones; the method was immunoSEQ multiplex PCR. The sample lists about 180,000 clones; under 9.5% were seen once. Using CD45RO/CCR7/CD25/CD127/CD95/CD27, CD4+ naive, central memory, regulatory and stem cell-like memory cells were sorted. The TCR sequence derives from a man aged 18 to 35 with type 1 diabetes. Sequencing was carried out using central memory CD4+ T cells from blood.

Written as DNA, the CDR3 is TGTGCCAGCAGCTTATCTGGGACTAGCGGGATTAATGAGCAGTTCTTC. This translates into CASSLSGTSGINEQFF. This sequence joins TRBV7-9 and TRBJ2-1; 13 nucleotides line up with TRBD2. Looked up from germline, CDR1 is SEHNR and CDR2 is FQNEAQ (reference sequence). The CDR3 consists of 16 residues. V was pared by 2 bases and J by 7 bases, with 5 bases of the junction left unmatched. Looking up the rest from reference TRBV7-9 and TRBJ2-1 gives the full variable domain: DTGVSQNPRHKITKRGQNVTFRCDPISEHNRLYWYRQTLGQGPEFLTYFQNEAQLEKSRLLSDRFSAERPKGSFSTLEIQRTEQGDSAMYLCASSLSGTSGINEQFFGPGTRLTVL.